Included here is one TCR beta chain sequence, with context. Antigen: not known. The CDR3 is 13 residues long. In germline, CDR1 is LNHDA, CDR2 SQIVND (reference sequence). V lost 8 bases to trimming and J lost 8 bases; unmatched junction nucleotides: 6. This specimen comes from a study of T cell responses to AZD1222 COVID-19 vaccine. Here immunoSEQ multiplex PCR was the method, and the copy in TCRdb shows in-frame clones only, minus some. Here the sample spans just under 55,000 clones, 87% being singletons. Study-wide results and caveats: An increase in Spike-specific TCR breadth and depth was observed after two AZD1222 doses. White British ancestry dominated among donors, who included more females, and clonal diversity was possibly underestimated. Reports indicate that nearly half of spike-specific TCRs are directed at unmutated variant regions.

The sequencing here drew on peripheral blood, taken on day 0 of AZD1222 vaccination. The chain combines TRBV19 with TRBJ1-6, with 7 bases lining up with TRBD1. The receptor was derived from an adult in good health. CDR3 DNA: TGTGCCAGTGGGGGACAGCTAGATTCACCCCTCCACTTT. It translates to CASGGQLDSPLHF.